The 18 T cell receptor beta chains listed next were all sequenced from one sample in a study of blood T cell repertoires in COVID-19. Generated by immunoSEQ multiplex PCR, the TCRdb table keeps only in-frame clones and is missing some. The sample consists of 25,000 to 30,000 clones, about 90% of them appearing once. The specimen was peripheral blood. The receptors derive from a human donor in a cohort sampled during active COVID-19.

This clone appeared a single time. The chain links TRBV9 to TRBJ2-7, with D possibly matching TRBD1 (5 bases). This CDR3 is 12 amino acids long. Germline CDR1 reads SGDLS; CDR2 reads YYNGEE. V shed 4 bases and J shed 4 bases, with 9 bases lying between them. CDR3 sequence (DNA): TGTGCCAGCAGCCCGACAGATTACGAGCAGTACTTC. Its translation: CASSPTDYEQYF.

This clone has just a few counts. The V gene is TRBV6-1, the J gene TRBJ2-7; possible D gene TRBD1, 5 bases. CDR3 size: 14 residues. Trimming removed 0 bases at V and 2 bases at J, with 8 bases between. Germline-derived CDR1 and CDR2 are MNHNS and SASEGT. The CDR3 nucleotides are TGTGCCAGCAGTGAAGCGGGGCCGACCTACGAGCAGTACTTC. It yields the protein CASSEAGPTYEQYF.

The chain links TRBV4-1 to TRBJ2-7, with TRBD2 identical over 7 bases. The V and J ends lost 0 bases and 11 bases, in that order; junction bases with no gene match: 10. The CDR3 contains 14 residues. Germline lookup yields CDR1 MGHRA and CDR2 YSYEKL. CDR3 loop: CASSQDRGVWSKYF. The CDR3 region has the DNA TGCGCCAGCAGCCAAGACCGGGGGGTTTGGAGTAAGTACTTC.

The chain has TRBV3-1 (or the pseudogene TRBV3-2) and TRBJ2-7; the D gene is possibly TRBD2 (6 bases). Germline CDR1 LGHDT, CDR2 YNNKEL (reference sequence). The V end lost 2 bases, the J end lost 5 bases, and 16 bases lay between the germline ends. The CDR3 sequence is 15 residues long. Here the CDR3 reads CASSQTLSGSNEQYF. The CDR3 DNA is TGTGCCAGCAGCCAAACTTTATCCGGGAGCAACGAGCAGTACTTC.

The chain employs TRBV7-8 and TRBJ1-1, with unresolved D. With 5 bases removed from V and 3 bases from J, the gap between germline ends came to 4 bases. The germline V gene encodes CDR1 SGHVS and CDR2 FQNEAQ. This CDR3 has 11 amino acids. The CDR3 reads CASSTYTEAFF. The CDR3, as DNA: TGTGCCAGCAGCACTTACACTGAAGCTTTCTTT.

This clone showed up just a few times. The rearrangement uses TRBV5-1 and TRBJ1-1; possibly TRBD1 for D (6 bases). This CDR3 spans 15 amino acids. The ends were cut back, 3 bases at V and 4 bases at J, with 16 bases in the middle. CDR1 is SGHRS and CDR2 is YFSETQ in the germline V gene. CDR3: CASSSATGASTEAFF. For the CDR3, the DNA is TGCGCCAGCAGCTCCGCGACAGGAGCTAGCACTGAAGCTTTCTTT.

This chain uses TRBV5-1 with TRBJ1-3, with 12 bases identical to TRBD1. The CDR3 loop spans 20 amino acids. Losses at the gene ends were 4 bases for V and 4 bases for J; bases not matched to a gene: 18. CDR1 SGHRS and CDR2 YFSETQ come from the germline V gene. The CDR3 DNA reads TGCGCCAGCAGCGTTGGAAGGCCGGGACAGGGGGCATCTGCGGGAAACACCATATATTTT. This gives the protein CASSVGRPGQGASAGNTIYF.

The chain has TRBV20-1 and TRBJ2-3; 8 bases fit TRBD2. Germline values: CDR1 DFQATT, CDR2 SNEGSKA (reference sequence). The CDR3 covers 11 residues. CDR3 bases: TGCATGCAACCGGGGACTAGTCCGCAGTATTTT. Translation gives CMQPGTSPQYF.

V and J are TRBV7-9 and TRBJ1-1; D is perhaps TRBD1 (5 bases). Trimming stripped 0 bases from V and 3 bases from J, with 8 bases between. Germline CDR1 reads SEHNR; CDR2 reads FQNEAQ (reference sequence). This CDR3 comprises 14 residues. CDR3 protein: CASSLAGPHTEAFF. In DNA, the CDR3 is TGTGCCAGCAGCTTAGCGGGGCCCCACACTGAAGCTTTCTTT. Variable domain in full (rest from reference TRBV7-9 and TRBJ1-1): DTGVSQNPRHKITKRGQNVTFRCDPISEHNRLYWYRQTLGQGPEFLTYFQNEAQLEKSRLLSDRFSAERPKGSFSTLEIQRTEQGDSAMYLCASSLAGPHTEAFFGQGTRLTVV.

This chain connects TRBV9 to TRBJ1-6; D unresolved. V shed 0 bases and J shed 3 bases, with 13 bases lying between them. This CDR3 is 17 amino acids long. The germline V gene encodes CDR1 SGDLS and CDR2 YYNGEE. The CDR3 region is CASSVAERQYYNSPLHF. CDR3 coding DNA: TGTGCCAGCAGCGTAGCTGAACGTCAGTACTATAATTCACCCCTCCACTTT.

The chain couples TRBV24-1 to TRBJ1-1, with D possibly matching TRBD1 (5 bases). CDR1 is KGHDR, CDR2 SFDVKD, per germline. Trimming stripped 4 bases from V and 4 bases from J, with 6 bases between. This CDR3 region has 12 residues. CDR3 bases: TGTGCCACCAGTGAAAGGGGCACTGAAGCTTTCTTT. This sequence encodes CATSERGTEAFF.

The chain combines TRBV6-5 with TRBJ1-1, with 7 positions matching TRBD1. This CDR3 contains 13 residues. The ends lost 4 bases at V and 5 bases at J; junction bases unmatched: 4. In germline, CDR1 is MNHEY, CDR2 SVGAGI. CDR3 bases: TGTGCCAGCAGTTTGACAGGGAGGACTGAAGCTTTCTTT. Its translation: CASSLTGRTEAFF.

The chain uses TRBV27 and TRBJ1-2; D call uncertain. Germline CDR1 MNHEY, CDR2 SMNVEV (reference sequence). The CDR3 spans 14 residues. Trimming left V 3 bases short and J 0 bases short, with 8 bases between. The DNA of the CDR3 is TGTGCCAGCAGTTTTCTGGAGTCTAACTATGGCTACACCTTC. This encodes CASSFLESNYGYTF.

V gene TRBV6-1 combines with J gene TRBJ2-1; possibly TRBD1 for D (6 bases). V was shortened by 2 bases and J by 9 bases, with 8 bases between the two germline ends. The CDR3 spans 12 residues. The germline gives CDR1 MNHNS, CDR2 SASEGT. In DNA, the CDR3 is TGTGCCAGCAGTGAACAAGGGGGTGAGCAGTTCTTC. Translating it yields CASSEQGGEQFF.

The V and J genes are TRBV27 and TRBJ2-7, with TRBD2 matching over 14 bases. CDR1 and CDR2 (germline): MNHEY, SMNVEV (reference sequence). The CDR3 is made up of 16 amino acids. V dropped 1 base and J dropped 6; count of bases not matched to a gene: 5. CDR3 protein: CASSLLGLAGGGEQYF. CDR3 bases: TGTGCCAGCAGTTTATTAGGACTAGCGGGAGGTGGCGAGCAGTACTTC.

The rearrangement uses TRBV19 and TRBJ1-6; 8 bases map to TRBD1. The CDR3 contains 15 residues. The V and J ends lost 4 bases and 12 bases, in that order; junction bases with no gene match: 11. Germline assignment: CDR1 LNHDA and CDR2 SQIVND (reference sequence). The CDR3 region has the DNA TGTGCCAGTAGTAAGGGACAGGTCGGGCCTCTACCCCTCCACTTT. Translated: CASSKGQVGPLPLHF.

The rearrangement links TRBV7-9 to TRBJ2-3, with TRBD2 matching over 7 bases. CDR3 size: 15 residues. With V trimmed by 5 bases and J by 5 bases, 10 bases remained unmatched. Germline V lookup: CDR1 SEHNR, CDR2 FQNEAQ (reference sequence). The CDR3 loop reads CASSPSDGGIDTQYF. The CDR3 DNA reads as TGTGCCAGCAGCCCATCGGACGGGGGGATAGATACGCAGTATTTT.

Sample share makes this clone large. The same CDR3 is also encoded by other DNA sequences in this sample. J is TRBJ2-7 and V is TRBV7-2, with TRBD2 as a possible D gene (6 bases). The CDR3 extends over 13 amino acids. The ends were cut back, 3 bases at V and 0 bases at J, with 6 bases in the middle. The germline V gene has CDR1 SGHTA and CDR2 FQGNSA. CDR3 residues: CASSFSGSYEQYF. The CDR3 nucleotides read TGTGCCAGCAGCTTTAGCGGCTCCTACGAGCAGTACTTC.